The 18 T cell receptor beta chains in this list originate from one sample, sequenced in a study of T cells in Graves' hyperthyroidism and ophthalmopathy. What was amplified from RNA transcripts were TCR beta CDR3 regions. TCR CDR3 underwent first-round RT-PCR with the HTBI primer set. TCRdb itself ran the multiplex PCR reads through MiXCR, one entry per CDR3 protein. The sample lists roughly 500,000 distinct CDR3 sequences; about 24% were seen once. Sample: blood. Receptors originate from a woman in her 30s with Graves' ophthalmopathy.

V is TRBV7-8 and J is TRBJ2-2; no firm D call. V lost 2 bases to trimming and J lost 7 bases, with 5 bases between them. In germline, CDR1 is SGHVS, CDR2 FQNEAQ. This CDR3 is 12 amino acids long. DNA for the CDR3: TGTGCCAGCAGCTTACTGGTCGGGGAGCTGTTTTTT. It specifies CASSLLVGELFF.

This clonotype came up a few times. V gene TRBV11-2 combines with J gene TRBJ1-6; D is unclear. Germline loops: CDR1 SGHAT, CDR2 FQNNGV. The CDR3 totals 15 residues. The ends were cut back, 0 bases at V and 11 bases at J, with 14 bases in the middle. The CDR3 spells CASSLEAVGLPPLHF. The CDR3 coding sequence is TGTGCCAGCAGCTTAGAGGCGGTCGGGCTGCCACCCCTCCACTTT.

A remark on this clonotype: A clone one base away is much larger, so this may be a read error. The chain carries TRBV25-1 and TRBJ2-7, with D perhaps matching TRBD1 or TRBD2 (5 bases each). Germline loops: CDR1 MGHDK, CDR2 SYGVNS. The CDR3 totals 13 residues. DNA for the CDR3: TGTGCCAGAAGTGAAGGGACGATCGGCGAGCAGTACTTC. Amino acids: CARSEGTIGEQYF.

The table lists this clonotype with many counts. The chain is built from TRBV6-5 and TRBJ2-2; D call uncertain. The V and J ends lost 5 bases and 0 bases respectively, with 7 bases between them. In germline, CDR1 is MNHEY, CDR2 SVGAGI. The CDR3 spans 14 residues. The CDR3 reads CASSNSANTGELFF. CDR3 coding DNA: TGTGCCAGCAGTAACAGTGCGAACACCGGGGAGCTGTTTTTT.

A remark on this clonotype: One junction end does not reproduce the germline sequence, and a read error may be involved. The chain combines TRBV27 with TRBJ1-2; possible D gene TRBD1, 6 bases. In germline, CDR1 is MNHEY, CDR2 SMNVEV (reference sequence). The CDR3 runs to 15 residues. For the CDR3, the DNA is TGTGCCTGCAGTTTAAAAGGGGGAGGGGATGGTGGCTACACCTTC. Translated, it gives CACSLKGGGDGGYTF.

The chain uses TRBV5-1 and TRBJ1-3, with 8 bases that match TRBD1. J was trimmed by 3 bases and V by 6 bases; bases with no gene match: 14. This CDR3 spans 17 amino acids. From germline, CDR1 is SGHRS and CDR2 YFSETQ. This CDR3 reads CASMPGTWTGSGNTIYF. The CDR3 region has the DNA TGCGCCAGCATGCCCGGGACATGGACAGGGAGTGGAAACACCATATATTTT.

The V and J genes are TRBV11-2 and TRBJ2-5, with TRBD1 as a possible D gene (6 bases). The V gene lost 5 bases and the J gene lost 3 bases, with 22 bases spanning the gap. CDR1 SGHAT and CDR2 FQNNGV come from the germline V gene. The CDR3 covers 17 residues. This chain's CDR3 is CASSLLEHRVHEETQYF. The CDR3 region has the DNA TGTGCCAGCAGCCTCCTCGAGCACAGGGTACACGAAGAGACCCAGTACTTC.

This clonotype showed up many times. The chain employs TRBV20-1 and TRBJ2-7, with 13 bases fitting TRBD2. The J segment lost 2 bases and the V segment lost 5 bases, leaving 9 bases of the junction unmatched. Germline V gene sequence: CDR1 DFQATT, CDR2 SNEGSKA (reference sequence). The CDR3 spans 16 residues. CDR3 sequence reads: CSALTSGGSKPYEQYF. CDR3 sequence (DNA): TGCAGTGCTCTGACTAGCGGGGGGTCGAAACCCTACGAGCAGTACTTC.

This clonotype was observed many times. It may be a read error: a sequence one base away is much more abundant. The rearrangement links TRBV5-1 to TRBJ1-1; 9 bases map to TRBD1. The trim removed 3 bases at V and 0 bases at J, leaving 0 bases unmatched. The V gene's germline CDR1 is SGHRS and CDR2 YFSETQ. The CDR3 has 14 amino acids. As DNA, the CDR3 is TGCGCCAGCAGCTGGACAGGGGTGAACACTGAAGCTTTCTTT. As protein: CASSWTGVNTEAFF.

The chain couples TRBV12-3 or TRBV12-4 to TRBJ1-1; a weak D match, TRBD1 (6 bases). Trimming shortened V by 0 bases and J by 1 base, and 9 bases separated the two germline ends. The CDR3 sequence is 15 residues long. The CDR3 nucleotides are TGTGCCAGCAGTTTAGCGCTGGGACAGAACACTGAAGCTTTCTTT. The encoded protein is CASSLALGQNTEAFF.

The rearrangement links TRBV6-2 or TRBV6-3 to TRBJ1-2, with TRBD1 identical over 10 bases. Germline-derived CDR1 and CDR2 are MNHEY and SVGEGT. V gave up 6 bases and J gave up 6 bases; unmatched junction bases: 10. The CDR3 consists of 15 residues. This CDR3 is CASSYIRTGGDGYTF. The CDR3 coding sequence is TGTGCCAGCAGCTACATAAGGACAGGGGGAGATGGCTACACCTTC.

This clonotype came up many times. The chain couples TRBV28 to TRBJ2-7; D possibly matches TRBD1 or TRBD2 (5 bases each). The germline V gene encodes CDR1 MDHEN and CDR2 SYDVKM. This CDR3 has 13 amino acids. The V and J ends lost 7 bases and 5 bases respectively, with 15 bases between them. The CDR3 DNA reads TGTGCCAGCATCAACGCAGGGAGAGACGAGCAGTACTTC. This codes for CASINAGRDEQYF.

This clonotype was counted between two and nine times. The chain uses TRBV6-2 or TRBV6-3 and TRBJ2-2; 7 nucleotides line up with TRBD1. CDR1 and CDR2 from the germline V gene are MNHEY and SVGEGT. V trimming: 4 bases; J trimming: 4 bases; junction bases outside the gene matches: 9. The CDR3 totals 16 residues. In DNA, the CDR3 is TGTGCCAGCAGTTCCCCGACAGGGACCCGCACCGGGGAGCTGTTTTTT. This codes for CASSSPTGTRTGELFF.

This clonotype was seen many times. This chain joins TRBV5-1 and TRBJ1-1; D is unclear. Germline V gene sequence: CDR1 SGHRS, CDR2 YFSETQ. CDR3 length: 15 amino acids. V was pared by 0 bases and J by 5 bases, with 14 bases between. In nucleotides, the CDR3 is TGCGCCAGCAGCTTGGCCGTGGAGCCCTGGACTGAAGCTTTCTTT. Encoded protein: CASSLAVEPWTEAFF.

The chain employs TRBV28 and TRBJ2-5, with 8 bases that match TRBD2. Germline lookup yields CDR1 MDHEN and CDR2 SYDVKM. Trimming took 6 bases from V and 5 from J; bases not matched to a gene: 5. The CDR3 sequence is 13 residues long. CDR3 DNA sequence: TGTGCCAGCAGACGGGGGGGCTTCGAGACCCAGTACTTC. Its translation is CASRRGGFETQYF.

V gene TRBV6-5 combines with J gene TRBJ2-7; D is ambiguous. V lost 0 bases and J 6 bases, leaving 9 bases between the germline ends. CDR1 is MNHEY and CDR2 is SVGAGI in the germline V gene. The CDR3 consists of 13 residues. The CDR3 loop reads CASSYSWGSEQYF. The CDR3 DNA reads TGTGCCAGCAGTTACTCTTGGGGAAGCGAGCAGTACTTC.

This clonotype was seen ten or more times. The chain couples TRBV27 to TRBJ1-2; 9 bases fit TRBD1. Germline-derived CDR1 and CDR2 are MNHEY and SMNVEV (reference sequence). The V segment lost 4 bases and the J segment 9 bases; nucleotides outside the gene matches: 3. This CDR3 comprises 12 residues. CDR3 residues: CASSWDRESYTF. CDR3 coding DNA: TGTGCCAGCAGTTGGGACAGGGAAAGCTACACCTTC.

This sequence joins TRBV12-3 or TRBV12-4 and TRBJ2-5, with 10 bases lining up with TRBD1. The junction had 5 bases not matched to a gene; V was cut back by 6 bases and J by 1 base. The CDR3 is 15 residues long. CDR3 coding DNA: TGTGCCAGCAGCGCCGGGACAGGGGTCCAAGAGACCCAGTACTTC. It codes for CASSAGTGVQETQYF.